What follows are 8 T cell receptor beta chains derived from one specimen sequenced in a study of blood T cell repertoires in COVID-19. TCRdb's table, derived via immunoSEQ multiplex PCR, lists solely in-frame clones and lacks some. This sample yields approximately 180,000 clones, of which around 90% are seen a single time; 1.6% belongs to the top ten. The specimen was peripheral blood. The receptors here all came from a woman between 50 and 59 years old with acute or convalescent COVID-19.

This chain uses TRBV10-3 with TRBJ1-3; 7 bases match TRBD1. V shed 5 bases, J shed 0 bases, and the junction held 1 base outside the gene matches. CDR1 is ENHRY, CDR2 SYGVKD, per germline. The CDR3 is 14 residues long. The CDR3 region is CAISTGVSGNTIYF. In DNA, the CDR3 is TGTGCCATCAGTACAGGGGTCTCTGGAAACACCATATATTTT.

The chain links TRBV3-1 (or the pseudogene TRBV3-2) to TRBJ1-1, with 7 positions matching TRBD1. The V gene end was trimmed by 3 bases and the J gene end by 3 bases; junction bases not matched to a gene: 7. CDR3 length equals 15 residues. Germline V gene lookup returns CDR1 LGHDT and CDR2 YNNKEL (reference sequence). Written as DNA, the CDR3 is TGTGCCAGCAGCCAGGCTAGGGGGCGGGACACTGAAGCTTTCTTT. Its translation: CASSQARGRDTEAFF.

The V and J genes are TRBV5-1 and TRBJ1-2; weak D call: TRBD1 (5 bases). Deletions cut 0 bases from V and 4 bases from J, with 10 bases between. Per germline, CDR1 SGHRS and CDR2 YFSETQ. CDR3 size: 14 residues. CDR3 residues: CASSLEGNLYGYTF. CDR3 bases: TGCGCCAGCAGCTTGGAGGGGAATCTCTATGGCTACACCTTC.

The CDR3 reads CASSPPVVPNTEAFF. The CDR3 nucleotides read TGTGCCAGCAGCCCCCCGGTAGTACCGAACACTGAAGCTTTCTTT. This sequence joins TRBV2 and TRBJ1-1; D gene uncertain. CDR1 SNHLY and CDR2 FYNNEI come from the germline V gene. CDR3 length: 15 residues. V was trimmed by 6 bases and J by 1 base, leaving 15 bases between them.

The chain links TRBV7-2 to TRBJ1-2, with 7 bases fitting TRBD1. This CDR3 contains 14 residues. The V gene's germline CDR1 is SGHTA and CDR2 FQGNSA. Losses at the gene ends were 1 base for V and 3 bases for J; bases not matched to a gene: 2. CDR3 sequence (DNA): TGTGCCAGCAGCTTAGAGGGGGCTGACTATGGCTACACCTTC. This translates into CASSLEGADYGYTF. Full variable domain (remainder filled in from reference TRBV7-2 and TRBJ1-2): GAGVSQSPSNKVTEKGKDVELRCDPISGHTALYWYRQSLGQGLEFLIYFQGNSAPDKSGLPSDRFSAERTGGSVSTLTIQRTQQEDSAVYLCASSLEGADYGYTFGSGTRLTVV.

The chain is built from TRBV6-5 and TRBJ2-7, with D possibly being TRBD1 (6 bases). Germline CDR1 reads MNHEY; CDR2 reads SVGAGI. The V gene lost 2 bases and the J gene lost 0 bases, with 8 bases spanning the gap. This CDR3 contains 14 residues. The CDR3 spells CASSYGTYSYEQYF. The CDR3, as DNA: TGTGCCAGCAGTTACGGGACATACTCCTACGAGCAGTACTTC.

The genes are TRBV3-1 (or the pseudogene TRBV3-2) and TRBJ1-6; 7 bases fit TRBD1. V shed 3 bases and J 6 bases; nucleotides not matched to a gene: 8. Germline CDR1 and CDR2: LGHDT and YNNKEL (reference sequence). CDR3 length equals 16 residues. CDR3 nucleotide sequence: TGTGCCAGCAGCCACGGGGACAGTGGAGGTAATTCACCCCTCCACTTT. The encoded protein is CASSHGDSGGNSPLHF.

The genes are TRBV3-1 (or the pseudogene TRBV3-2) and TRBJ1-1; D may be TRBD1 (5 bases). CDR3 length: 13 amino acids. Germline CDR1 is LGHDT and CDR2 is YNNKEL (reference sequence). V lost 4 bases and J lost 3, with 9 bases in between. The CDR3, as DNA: TGTGCCAGCAGCCGACAGATTTACACTGAAGCTTTCTTT. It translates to CASSRQIYTEAFF.